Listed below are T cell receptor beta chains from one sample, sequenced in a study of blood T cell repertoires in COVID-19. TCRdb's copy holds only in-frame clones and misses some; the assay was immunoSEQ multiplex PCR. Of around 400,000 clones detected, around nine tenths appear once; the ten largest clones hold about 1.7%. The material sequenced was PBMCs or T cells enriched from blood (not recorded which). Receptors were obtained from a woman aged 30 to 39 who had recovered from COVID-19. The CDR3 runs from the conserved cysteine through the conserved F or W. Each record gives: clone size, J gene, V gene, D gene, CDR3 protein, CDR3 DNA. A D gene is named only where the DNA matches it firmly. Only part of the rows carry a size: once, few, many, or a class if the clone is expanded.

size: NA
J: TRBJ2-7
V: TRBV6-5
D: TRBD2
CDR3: CASSYSRTGGVYEQYF
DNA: TGTGCCAGCAGTTACTCCCGAACCGGGGGGGTCTACGAGCAGTACTTC

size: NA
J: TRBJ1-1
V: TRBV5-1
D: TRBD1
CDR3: CASSSGTGLNTEAFF
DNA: TGCGCCAGCAGCTCAGGGACAGGTTTGAACACTGAAGCTTTCTTT

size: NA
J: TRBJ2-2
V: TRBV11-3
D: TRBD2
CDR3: CASSLSGGSTGELFF
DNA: TGTGCCAGCAGCCTTAGCGGGGGCAGCACCGGGGAGCTGTTTTTT

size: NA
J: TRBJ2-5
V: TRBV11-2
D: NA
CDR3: CASSASLSGGEETQYF
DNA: TGTGCCAGCAGCGCTAGTTTGAGCGGTGGGGAAGAGACCCAGTACTTC

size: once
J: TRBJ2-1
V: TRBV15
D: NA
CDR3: CATSRDRRSSYNEQFF
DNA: TGTGCCACCAGCAGAGATCGGAGGAGCTCCTACAATGAGCAGTTCTTC

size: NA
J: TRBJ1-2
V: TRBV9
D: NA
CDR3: CASSVDPQGWNYGYTF
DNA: TGTGCCAGCAGCGTAGATCCCCAGGGTTGGAACTATGGCTACACCTTC

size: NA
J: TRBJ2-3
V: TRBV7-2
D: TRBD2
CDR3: CASSSLAGYTDTQYF
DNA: TGTGCCAGCAGCTCCCTAGCGGGATACACAGATACGCAGTATTTT

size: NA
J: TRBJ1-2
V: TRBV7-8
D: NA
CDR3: CASSSHDIDSEFYGYTF
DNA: TGTGCCAGCAGCTCCCACGATATAGACAGTGAGTTCTATGGCTACACCTTC

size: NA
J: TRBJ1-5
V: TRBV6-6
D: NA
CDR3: CASSYSAGPQHF
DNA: TGTGCCAGCAGTTACTCGGCTGGGCCCCAGCATTTT

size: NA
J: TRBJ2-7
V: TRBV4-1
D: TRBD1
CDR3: CASSQDRDRETYEQYF
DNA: TGCGCCAGCAGCCAAGATCGGGACAGGGAAACCTACGAGCAGTACTTC

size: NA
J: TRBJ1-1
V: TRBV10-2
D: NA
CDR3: CASKPAQGPRNEAFF
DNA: TGCGCCAGCAAACCTGCGCAGGGGCCGCGGAATGAAGCTTTCTTT

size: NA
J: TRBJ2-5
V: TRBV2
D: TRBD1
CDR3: CASSDKDRVETQYF
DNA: TGTGCCAGCAGTGACAAGGACAGGGTTGAGACCCAGTACTTC

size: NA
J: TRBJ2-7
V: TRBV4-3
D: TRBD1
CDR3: CASSHGTEYEQYF
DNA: TGCGCCAGCAGCCACGGGACAGAATACGAGCAGTACTTC

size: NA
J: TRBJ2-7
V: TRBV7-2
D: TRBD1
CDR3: CASSLSRGRYHEQYF
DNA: TGTGCCAGCAGCTTAAGCAGGGGGCGATACCACGAGCAGTACTTC

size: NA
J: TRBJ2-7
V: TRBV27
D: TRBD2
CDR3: CASSLGLANTYEQYF
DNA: TGTGCCAGCAGTTTAGGACTAGCGAACACCTACGAGCAGTACTTC

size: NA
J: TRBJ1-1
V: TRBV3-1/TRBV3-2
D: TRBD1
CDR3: CASSFQGDTEAFF
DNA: TGTGCCAGCAGCTTCCAGGGGGACACTGAAGCTTTCTTT

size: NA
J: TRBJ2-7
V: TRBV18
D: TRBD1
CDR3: CASSSGTDNEQYF
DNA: TGTGCCAGCTCATCTGGGACAGACAACGAGCAGTACTTC

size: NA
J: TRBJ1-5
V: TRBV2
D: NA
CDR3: CATQGNINQPQHF
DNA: TGTGCCACCCAGGGGAATATCAATCAGCCCCAGCATTTT

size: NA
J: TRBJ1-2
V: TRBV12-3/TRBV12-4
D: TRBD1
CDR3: CASTLDRDDGYTF
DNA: TGTGCCAGCACCCTAGACAGGGACGATGGCTACACCTTC

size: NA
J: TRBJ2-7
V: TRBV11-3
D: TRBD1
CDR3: CASSSRTGDTTYEQYF
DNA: TGTGCCAGCAGCTCCCGGACAGGGGACACGACCTACGAGCAGTACTTC

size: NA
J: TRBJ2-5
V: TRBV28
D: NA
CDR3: CASSFSRGVGETQYF
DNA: TGTGCCAGCAGTTTTAGCAGGGGAGTCGGAGAGACCCAGTACTTC

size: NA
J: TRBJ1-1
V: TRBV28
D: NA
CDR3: CASSRKEVTEAFF
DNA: TGTGCCAGCAGCCGCAAAGAGGTCACTGAAGCTTTCTTT

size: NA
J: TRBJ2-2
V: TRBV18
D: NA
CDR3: CASSTSAGELFF
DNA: TGTGCCAGCTCAACCAGTGCCGGGGAGCTGTTTTTT

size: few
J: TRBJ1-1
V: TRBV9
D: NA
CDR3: CASKATWNTEAFF
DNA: TGTGCCAGCAAAGCCACTTGGAACACTGAAGCTTTCTTT

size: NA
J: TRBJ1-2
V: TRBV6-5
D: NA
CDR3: CATSLAGYGYTF
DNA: TGTGCCACCTCCCTCGCGGGCTATGGCTACACCTTC

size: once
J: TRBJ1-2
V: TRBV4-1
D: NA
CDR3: CATRWPGTRKGYGYTF
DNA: TGCGCCACCCGTTGGCCAGGGACTAGGAAGGGGTATGGCTACACCTTC

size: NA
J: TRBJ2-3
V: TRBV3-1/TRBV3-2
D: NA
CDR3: CASSPLGLLDTQYF
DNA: TGTGCCAGCAGCCCCCTGGGACTTTTAGATACGCAGTATTTT

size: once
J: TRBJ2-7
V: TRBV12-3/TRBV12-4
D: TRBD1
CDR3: CASSLGDSEQYF
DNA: TGTGCCAGCAGTTTAGGGGACAGCGAGCAGTACTTC

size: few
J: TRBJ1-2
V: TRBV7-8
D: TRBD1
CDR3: CASSMGQGGYISGYTF
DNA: TGTGCCAGCAGCATGGGACAGGGAGGATACATATCTGGCTACACCTTC

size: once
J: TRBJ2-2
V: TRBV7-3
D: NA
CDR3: CASSLGSTGELFF
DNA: TGTGCCAGCAGCTTAGGGAGTACCGGGGAGCTGTTTTTT

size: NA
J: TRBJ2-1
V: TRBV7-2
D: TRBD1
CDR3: CASNRGKGYNEQFF
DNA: TGTGCCAGCAACAGGGGTAAGGGATACAATGAGCAGTTCTTC

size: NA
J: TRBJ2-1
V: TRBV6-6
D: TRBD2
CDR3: CASSLAGRSYNEQFF
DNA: TGTGCCAGCTCCTTAGCGGGAAGATCCTACAATGAGCAGTTCTTC

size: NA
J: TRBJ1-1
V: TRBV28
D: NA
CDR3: CASSSVNPEAFF
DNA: TGTGCCAGCAGTTCAGTGAACCCTGAAGCTTTCTTT